This T cell receptor (beta chain) was recovered during a study of blood T cell repertoires in COVID-19 (dated by TCRdb to between 2020 and 2021). Background for the entire study: The collaborator samples originated in the United States, Italy and Spain and spanned the acute and convalescent phases of COVID-19. The prospective study material was composed of cDNA or gDNA derived from T cells, B-cell-depleted T cells, or PBMCs. Subjects who had been exposed to COVID-19, were actively infected with it, or had recovered from it provided the deeply sampled blood TCRbeta repertoires that made up the dataset. The repertoires were made available in a free public database intended to serve as a resource for research on the immune response to SARS-CoV-2. Samples were obtained from the ongoing ImmuneRACE study (first 160 participants) and from 1,254 subjects provided by 6 global collaborators. The sample metadata nearly always contained a de-identified subject ID, COVID-19 status, age in years and sex. Where HLA class I and class II types were available, the types were taken from metadata supplied by the sample provider, not from assay-based typing. Points the paper makes about the study in general: The quantity of clinical and demographic metadata differed by source and by participant and was supplied without curation.

The collaborating institutions used their own protocols to collect whole blood in K2EDTA tubes. For TCRbeta analysis, collaborator samples were shipped as frozen whole blood, as isolated PBMCs, or as DNA extracted from either sample type. V is pruned by 1 base and J by 9 bases, leaving 9 bases of the junction without a gene match. The CDR3 measures 17 amino acids from cysteine to phenylalanine. Only the CDR3 portion is preserved as DNA: 51 bases, with reading frame beginning at the first base. From the germline V gene, CDR1 is SGHRS and CDR2 is YFSETQ. In regard to this clone: It has no known antigen specificity. No much larger clone is present one base from it, and per-base qualities are unavailable.

The immunoSEQ Assay, a bias-controlled multiplex PCR, was used to amplify TCRbeta CDR3 regions from genomic DNA. Per the authors' processing: Nucleated cell counts per sample were estimated from amplification of reference gene primers within the assay. To quantify the absolute abundance of each unique TCRbeta CDR3 rearrangement, sequence reads were collapsed and filtered. Productive Simpson clonality was computed per sample as the square root of Simpson's diversity index over productive rearrangements. Sourced from immuneACCESS, this table was stored by TCRdb with only in-frame sequences that have V and J called. A share of the clones is absent; for the studies checked, an unresolved V gene accounts for under half, and the remainder has no known explanation. D and trimming were read from the DNA, whereas the V and J calls and clone size are those reported in that table. The sample data list roughly 210,000 clones, and about 87% of these were observed just once. Of the sample, under 2% falls within the top ten clones.

The receptor chain draws on TRBV5-1 and TRBJ2-1; 14 bases in between match TRBD2. Material for sequencing was peripheral blood. This receptor was identified in a man aged 65-85 years with acute or convalescent COVID-19. The DNA sequence is TGCGCCAGCAGCTTGCGGCGACCGACTAGCGGGAGGGGTGAGCAGTTCTTC. It translates to CASSLRRPTSGRGEQFF.